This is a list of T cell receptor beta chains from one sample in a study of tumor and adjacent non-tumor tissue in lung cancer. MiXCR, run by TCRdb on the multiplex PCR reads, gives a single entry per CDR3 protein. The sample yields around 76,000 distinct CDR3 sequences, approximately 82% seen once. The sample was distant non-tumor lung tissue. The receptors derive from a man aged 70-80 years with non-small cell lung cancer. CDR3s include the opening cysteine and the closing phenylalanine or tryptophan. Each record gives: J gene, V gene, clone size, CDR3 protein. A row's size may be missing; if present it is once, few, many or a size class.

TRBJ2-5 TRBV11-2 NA CAGSPGTVGQGTQYF
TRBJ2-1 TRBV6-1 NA CANSGTGEFDERFF
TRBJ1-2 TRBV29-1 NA CGVAQIDRIGSEGYTF
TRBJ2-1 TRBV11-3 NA CASSLGDSPIGHLF
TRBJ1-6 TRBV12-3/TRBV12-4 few CASSSTISYNSPLHF
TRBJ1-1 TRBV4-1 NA CASSQAPGGARSWAFF
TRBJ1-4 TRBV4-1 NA CASSRDGTATNEKLFF
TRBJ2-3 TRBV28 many CASSFLQGTDTQYF
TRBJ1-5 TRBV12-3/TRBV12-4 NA CPSSPTGQPQHF
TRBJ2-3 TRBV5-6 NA CASSLDPRSTDTQYF
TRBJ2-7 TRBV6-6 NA CASSLSWIYEQYF